The clone carrying this T cell receptor (beta chain) occurred many times. Its antigen is still unknown. TCR beta CDR3 sequences were amplified from RNA transcripts. First-round RT-PCR of the TCR CDR3 relied on the HTBI primer set. MiXCR was run by TCRdb on the multiplex PCR reads, yielding one entry per CDR3 protein. Here the sample spans a few hundred thousand distinct CDR3 sequences, around a sixth being singletons. The sample belongs to a study of T cells in Graves' hyperthyroidism and ophthalmopathy. Study-wide context: Peripheral blood was taken when the disease was first diagnosed, before any treatment began. General study findings and limits: From stable hyperthyroidism, ophthalmopathy was separated by a 13 V-J model.

The V segment lost 0 bases and the J segment 4 bases; nucleotides outside the gene matches: 7. This CDR3 comprises 16 residues. Germline V gene sequence: CDR1 MNHNY, CDR2 SVGAGI (reference sequence). The source material was blood. The receptor was derived from a woman between 25 and 40 years old with Graves' hyperthyroidism. V gene TRBV6-6 combines with J gene TRBJ2-7, with 9 bases identical to TRBD2. The CDR3 DNA is TGTGCCAGCAGTTACTCTCGGCTAGCGGGAAGTTACGAGCAGTACTTC. This sequence encodes CASSYSRLAGSYEQYF.